The 31 T cell receptor beta chains presented below share a single source sample, sequenced in a study of response to subunit inactivated influenza vaccine. TCRdb fed the RT-PCR reads into MiXCR, producing one record per CDR3 protein. The sample shows roughly 700,000 distinct CDR3 sequences, approximately 15% of them seen only once. The specimen comprised PBMCs from blood, sampled 14 days before vaccination. These receptors originate from a man over 45 who received an inactivated influenza vaccine.

V usage is TRBV20-1 and J usage is TRBJ2-6, with unresolved D. The CDR3 has 13 amino acids. Germline V gene data show CDR1 as DFQATT and CDR2 as SNEGSKA (reference sequence). Trimming took off 4 bases at V and 1 base at J, with 5 bases between the two ends. In DNA, the CDR3 is TGCAGTGCTACAGGATCTGGGGCCAACGTCCTGACTTTC. The encoded protein is CSATGSGANVLTF.

V is TRBV12-3 or TRBV12-4 and J is TRBJ2-1; 7 nucleotides match TRBD1. V lost 4 bases, J lost 16 bases, and 10 bases stayed unmatched. The CDR3 runs 12 residues. CDR3 DNA: TGTGCCAGCAGTTCCCCCGGGACAGCCGAATTCTTC. It codes for CASSSPGTAEFF.

This rearrangement joins TRBV20-1 to TRBJ2-2; perhaps TRBD2 as D (6 bases). The V and J ends lost 3 bases and 5 bases respectively, with 10 bases between them. From germline, CDR1 is DFQATT and CDR2 SNEGSKA (reference sequence). The CDR3 is 13 residues long. CDR3 region: CSASIGSTGELFF. CDR3 coding DNA: TGCAGTGCTAGTATCGGGAGTACCGGGGAGCTGTTTTTT.

This clonotype was detected only a few times. The CDR3 sequence: CASSQDRAGATQYF. The DNA of the CDR3 is TGTGCCAGCAGCCAAGATAGGGCGGGGGCGACCCAGTACTTC. The chain links TRBV4-2 to TRBJ2-5, with D perhaps TRBD2 (7 bases). The CDR3 runs to 14 residues. The germline CDR1 and CDR2 sequences are LGHNA and YNFKEQ. V was pared by 0 bases and J by 7 bases, with 12 bases between.

This chain connects TRBV27 to TRBJ2-5, with D unclear. V was shortened by 5 bases and J by 2 bases, with 9 bases between the two germline ends. This CDR3 has 13 amino acids. Germline lookup yields CDR1 MNHEY and CDR2 SMNVEV (reference sequence). CDR3 sequence reads: CASSPRIQETQYF. In DNA, the CDR3 is TGTGCCAGCAGTCCAAGGATACAAGAGACCCAGTACTTC.

This clonotype has a count of ten or more. The chain is built from TRBV28 and TRBJ2-3, with D perhaps matching TRBD2 (5 bases). The V end was cut by 3 bases, the J end by 0 bases, with 13 bases between. Germline V gene sequence: CDR1 MDHEN, CDR2 SYDVKM. This CDR3 has 16 amino acids. The CDR3 protein is CASSFGGRLSTDTQYF. CDR3 nucleotides: TGTGCCAGCAGTTTTGGAGGACGCCTTAGCACAGATACGCAGTATTTT.

The table lists this clonotype with many counts. The gene calls are TRBV20-1 and TRBJ2-1, with 8 bases that match TRBD2. The CDR3 runs 12 residues. The V gene end was trimmed by 7 bases and the J gene end by 9 bases; junction bases not matched to a gene: 8. Germline CDR1 and CDR2: DFQATT and SNEGSKA (reference sequence). CDR3 region: CSVAGGIGEQFF. The DNA for the CDR3 is TGCAGTGTTGCGGGGGGTATTGGTGAGCAGTTCTTC.

The chain links TRBV5-1 to TRBJ2-1; TRBD1 agrees at 8 bases. The germline CDR1 and CDR2 sequences are SGHRS and YFSETQ. CDR3 size: 13 residues. Trimming took 3 bases from V and 8 from J; bases not matched to a gene: 4. The CDR3 reads CASSSGTGDEQFF. In DNA, the CDR3 is TGCGCCAGCAGCTCCGGGACAGGCGATGAGCAGTTCTTC.

The chain carries TRBV7-2 and TRBJ2-3; 13 nucleotides line up with TRBD2. The germline V gene encodes CDR1 SGHTA and CDR2 FQGNSA. The CDR3 spans 17 residues. Trimming cost V 6 bases and J 1 base; bases outside gene matches: 7. CDR3 protein: CASSVTSGRAGTDTQYF. DNA of the CDR3: TGTGCCAGCAGTGTTACTAGCGGGAGGGCCGGCACAGATACGCAGTATTTT.

The chain is built from TRBV11-2 and TRBJ1-2; no firm D call. The CDR3 loop spans 15 amino acids. V shed 5 bases and J shed 6 bases, with 19 bases lying between them. CDR1 is SGHAT and CDR2 is FQNNGV in the germline V gene. The CDR3 loop reads CASSPSGVLGNGYTF. CDR3 sequence (DNA): TGTGCCAGCAGCCCCAGTGGGGTCTTGGGAAATGGCTACACCTTC.

The CDR3 bases are TGCAGTGCTAGCGCAGGGACCTACGAGCAGTACTTC. Its translation is CSASAGTYEQYF. The chain joins TRBV20-1 to TRBJ2-7, with D possibly being TRBD1 (5 bases). V lost 3 bases to trimming and J lost 2 bases, with 8 bases between them. The CDR3 sequence is 12 residues long. Looked up from germline, CDR1 is DFQATT and CDR2 is SNEGSKA (reference sequence).

This clonotype was observed a handful of times. The V call is TRBV20-1, the J call TRBJ1-2; 9 bases map to TRBD1. V shed 0 bases, J shed 8 bases, and the junction held 4 bases outside the gene matches. The germline CDR1 and CDR2 sequences are DFQATT and SNEGSKA (reference sequence). The CDR3 is 13 residues long. The CDR3 DNA is TGCAGTGCTAGAGATTACAGGGGGCAAGGCTACACCTTC. It yields the protein CSARDYRGQGYTF.

This chain links TRBV3-1 with TRBJ1-2; possibly TRBD1 for D (6 bases). The CDR3 covers 14 residues. CDR1 and CDR2 (germline): LGHDT, YNNKEL (reference sequence). V was trimmed by 7 bases and J by 4 bases, leaving 16 bases between them. CDR3 protein: CASTPIGQSYGYTF. In DNA, the CDR3 is TGTGCCAGCACCCCTATAGGACAGTCCTATGGCTACACCTTC.

This clonotype was counted a few times. The V gene is TRBV2, the J gene TRBJ1-6; D gene uncertain. CDR1 SNHLY and CDR2 FYNNEI come from the germline V gene. The CDR3 is 16 residues long. Trimming cost V 4 bases and J 8 bases, with 18 bases left between them. The DNA for the CDR3 is TGTGCCAGCAGTGCCTTCCCGGGAGCTCTTGATTCACCCCTCCACTTT. It codes for CASSAFPGALDSPLHF.

This clonotype was found a few times. CDR3: CASSLIPGVVDEQFF. In DNA, the CDR3 is TGTGCCAGCAGCTTAATACCGGGAGTAGTCGATGAGCAGTTCTTC. This chain connects TRBV7-3 to TRBJ2-1; maybe TRBD2 (6 bases). Germline CDR1 SGHTA, CDR2 FQGTGA. The CDR3 has 15 amino acids. V lost 1 base and J lost 8, with 15 bases in between.

Only a few counts were recorded for this clonotype. The chain combines TRBV10-3 with TRBJ2-3, with 12 bases fitting TRBD1. In germline, CDR1 is ENHRY, CDR2 SYGVKD. The CDR3 totals 17 residues. The J segment lost 4 bases and the V segment lost 5 bases, leaving 10 bases of the junction unmatched. The CDR3 sequence is CAISPAGTGGGADTQYF. The CDR3 region has the DNA TGTGCCATCAGTCCTGCCGGGACAGGGGGCGGAGCAGATACGCAGTATTTT.

This clonotype was recorded many times. This chain links TRBV20-1 with TRBJ2-5; D not certain. The CDR3 loop spans 10 amino acids. In germline, CDR1 is DFQATT, CDR2 SNEGSKA (reference sequence). Trimming took 7 bases from V and 0 from J, leaving 3 bases between them. CDR3 DNA: TGCAGTGTGGACCAAGAGACCCAGTACTTC. This encodes CSVDQETQYF.

The chain's CDR3 is CSASGRLLYSGTGELFF. CDR3 sequence (DNA): TGCAGTGCTAGTGGGAGGTTATTGTATTCCGGCACCGGGGAGCTGTTTTTT. V is TRBV20-1 and J is TRBJ2-2; tentative D call: TRBD2 (6 bases). This CDR3 has 17 residues. The ends were cut back, 3 bases at V and 4 bases at J, with 21 bases in the middle. Germline CDR1 DFQATT, CDR2 SNEGSKA (reference sequence).

The rearrangement uses TRBV11-3 and TRBJ2-3; D possibly corresponds to TRBD2 (6 bases). Trimming left V 5 bases short and J 2 bases short, with 14 bases between. The length of the CDR3 is 15 residues. The germline gives CDR1 SGHNT, CDR2 YENEEA. The CDR3 spells CASSPLRGNTDTQYF. CDR3 DNA sequence: TGTGCCAGCAGCCCGTTGCGGGGCAACACAGATACGCAGTATTTT.

This clonotype was observed a few times. The chain uses TRBV7-2 and TRBJ2-1; no clear D. CDR1 SGHTA and CDR2 FQGNSA come from the germline V gene. Trimming shortened V by 2 bases and J by 8 bases, and 10 bases separated the two germline ends. CDR3 length: 13 amino acids. CDR3 bases: TGTGCCAGCAGCTTAAGGGAAAGGGATGAGCAGTTCTTC. Translating gives CASSLRERDEQFF.

This clonotype was counted only a few times. CDR3 sequence reads: CSARGGTGTTNEKLFF. Written as DNA, the CDR3 is TGCAGTGCTAGAGGTGGGACAGGGACAACTAATGAAAAACTGTTTTTT. This chain connects TRBV20-1 to TRBJ1-4; 9 bases agree with TRBD1. Germline V gives CDR1 DFQATT, CDR2 SNEGSKA (reference sequence). This CDR3 region has 16 residues. Trimming removed 1 base from V and 0 bases from J; junction bases left unmatched: 3.

The chain has TRBV5-1 and TRBJ1-1, with TRBD1 matching over 7 bases. The V segment lost 5 bases and the J segment 1 base; nucleotides outside the gene matches: 5. The CDR3 is 14 amino acids. Germline assignment: CDR1 SGHRS and CDR2 YFSETQ. The chain's CDR3 is CASREGQTNTEAFF. CDR3 coding DNA: TGCGCCAGCAGGGAGGGACAGACGAACACTGAAGCTTTCTTT.

This clonotype occurred a few times. The chain carries TRBV24-1 and TRBJ1-1; 8 positions agree with TRBD1. The V gene's germline CDR1 is KGHDR and CDR2 SFDVKD. The CDR3 length is 13 residues. V was clipped by 4 bases and J by 14 bases; unmatched bases: 11. The CDR3 sequence: CATSEIQGGPTFF. CDR3 in DNA: TGTGCCACCAGTGAGATACAGGGGGGACCCACCTTCTTT.

V gene TRBV27 combines with J gene TRBJ1-1; TRBD1 might be the D (5 bases). The CDR3 loop spans 14 amino acids. Germline V gives CDR1 MNHEY, CDR2 SMNVEV (reference sequence). V lost 3 bases to trimming and J lost 1 base, with 9 bases between them. CDR3 sequence: CASSFSGANTEAFF. CDR3 nucleotides: TGTGCCAGCAGTTTTTCCGGGGCGAACACTGAAGCTTTCTTT.

This clonotype was seen repeatedly, ten times or more. The chain combines TRBV9 with TRBJ2-3; D not resolved. Germline loops: CDR1 SGDLS, CDR2 YYNGEE. With 0 bases removed from V and 2 bases from J, the gap between germline ends came to 4 bases. The CDR3 consists of 13 residues. Here the CDR3 DNA reads TGTGCCAGCAGCGTAGCAGCCACAGATACGCAGTATTTT. This gives the protein CASSVAATDTQYF.

This clonotype was seen only a few times. V gene TRBV10-3 combines with J gene TRBJ2-2, with 9 positions matching TRBD1. The CDR3 runs to 15 residues. Trimming removed 10 bases from V and 3 bases from J; junction bases left unmatched: 9. Germline V gives CDR1 ENHRY, CDR2 SYGVKD. The DNA of the CDR3 is TGTGCCAGCGGGCACAGGGGGCGGGACACCGGGGAGCTGTTTTTT. Its protein product is CASGHRGRDTGELFF.

This clonotype was counted a few times. V and J are TRBV2 and TRBJ2-5; 8 bases line up with TRBD2. The germline CDR1 and CDR2 sequences are SNHLY and FYNNEI. V shed 1 base and J 3 bases; nucleotides not matched to a gene: 4. The CDR3 consists of 15 residues. The CDR3 coding sequence is TGTGCCAGCAGTGAAGTGGGACTAGTGAAAGAGACCCAGTACTTC. Its protein is CASSEVGLVKETQYF.

This clonotype was picked up a small number of times. V gene TRBV4-3 combines with J gene TRBJ2-2; TRBD2 matches 9 bases. Trimming cost V 4 bases and J 0 bases; bases outside gene matches: 3. There are 16 residues in the CDR3. Germline V CDR1 and CDR2: LGHNA, YSLEER. The CDR3 DNA is TGCGCCAGCAGCCGCGGACTAGCGACGAACACCGGGGAGCTGTTTTTT. As protein: CASSRGLATNTGELFF.

This clonotype was observed at least ten times. The J gene is TRBJ1-1, the V gene TRBV12-3 or TRBV12-4; a possible D gene is TRBD1 (5 bases). CDR3 length: 13 residues. V was shortened by 2 bases and J by 10 bases, with 14 bases between the two germline ends. DNA of the CDR3: TGTGCCAGCAGTTTAAGCGGGACTGGCGGAGCTTTCTTT. This sequence encodes CASSLSGTGGAFF.

This clonotype was observed a few times. The V call is TRBV20-1, the J call TRBJ1-6; D is ambiguous. CDR1 and CDR2 (germline): DFQATT, SNEGSKA (reference sequence). Deletions cut 3 bases from V and 4 bases from J, with 13 bases between. The CDR3 length is 15 residues. The CDR3 DNA reads TGCAGTGCTAGTAGAACGTCGCCTTATAATTCACCCCTCCACTTT. This sequence encodes CSASRTSPYNSPLHF.

This clonotype was detected many times. This sequence joins TRBV7-9 and TRBJ1-1, with 7 bases that match TRBD1. Germline V gene data show CDR1 as SEHNR and CDR2 as FQNEAQ (reference sequence). V gave up 1 base and J gave up 2 bases; unmatched junction bases: 10. The CDR3 is made up of 17 amino acids. As DNA, the CDR3 is TGTGCCAGCAGCTTAGATTTAGGGGGCAGGGGTAACACTGAAGCTTTCTTT. Translating gives CASSLDLGGRGNTEAFF.